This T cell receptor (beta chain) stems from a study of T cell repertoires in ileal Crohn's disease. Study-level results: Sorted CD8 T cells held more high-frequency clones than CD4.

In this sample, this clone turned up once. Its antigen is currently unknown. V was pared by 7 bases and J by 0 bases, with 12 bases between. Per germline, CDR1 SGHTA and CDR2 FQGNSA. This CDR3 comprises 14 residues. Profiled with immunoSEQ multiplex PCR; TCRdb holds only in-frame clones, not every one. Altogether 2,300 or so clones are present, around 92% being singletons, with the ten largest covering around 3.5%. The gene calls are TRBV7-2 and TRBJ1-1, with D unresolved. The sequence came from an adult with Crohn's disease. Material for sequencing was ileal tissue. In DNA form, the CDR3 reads TGTGCCAGCACCCTTTCAACTGTGAACACTGAAGCTTTCTTT. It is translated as CASTLSTVNTEAFF.